This record concerns one T cell receptor beta chain sequence. Its antigen is undetermined. The sample originates from a study of cytomegalovirus exposure and HLA in healthy donors. Study results and limitations: When the data were analyzed later, several of the most significant clusters appeared to be linked to common viral pathogens. Presence/absence results assume similar sequencing depth per donor, which may not hold.

Use of 60 Vbeta and 13 Jbeta primers characterized the PCR. TCRdb's copy holds only in-frame clones and misses some; the assay was immunoSEQ multiplex PCR. The table shows roughly 130,000 clones, with around 78% occurring only once. All donors participated as healthy donors of bone marrow. Whereas donors were nominally healthy upon sampling, unrecorded immune exposures were probable. This CDR3 region has 15 residues. V gave up 5 bases and J gave up 2 bases; unmatched junction bases: 3. CDR1 SEHNR and CDR2 FQNEAQ come from the germline V gene (reference sequence). The rearrangement links TRBV7-9 to TRBJ2-1; TRBD2 aligns across 10 bases. Sequenced sample: PBMCs. The receptor's source is a woman in her 50s in good health and CMV-seronegative. The CDR3 region is CASSLSGRTYNEQFF. CDR3 in DNA: TGTGCCAGCAGCCTTAGCGGGAGGACCTACAATGAGCAGTTCTTC.